Each of the 7 T cell receptor beta chains below was sequenced from the same sample in a study of post-analysis software for immune sequencing data. Sequencing libraries made from TCR beta cDNA carried unique molecular identifiers. MiXCR was run by TCRdb on the PCR reads, yielding one entry per CDR3 protein. The top ten hold 11% of the sample, which has roughly 650,000 distinct CDR3 sequences, approximately 60% seen once. Whole-study results and caveats: Higher frequency in patients than in controls was seen for 5 or 6 TRBV segments, with TRBV5-6, TRBV5-1 and TRBV20-1 among them.

The antigens for these receptors are not known. The sample consisted of blood. These receptors originate from a girl aged 2 to 9 with multiple sclerosis.

V usage is TRBV2 and J usage is TRBJ2-1; 10 positions agree with TRBD1. Looked up from germline, CDR1 is SNHLY and CDR2 is FYNNEI. The CDR3 is made up of 14 amino acids. J lost 9 bases, V lost 5 bases, and 7 bases had no gene match. DNA for the CDR3: TGTGCCAGCAGTTTCCAAGGACAGGGGGGTGAGCAGTTCTTC. Translating it yields CASSFQGQGGEQFF. Supplemented by reference TRBV2 and TRBJ2-1, the full variable domain reads EPEVTQTPSHQVTQMGQEVILRCVPISNHLYFYWYRQILGQKVEFLVSFYNNEISEKSEIFDDQFSVERPDGSNFTLKIRSTKLEDSAMYFCASSFQGQGGEQFFGPGTRLTVL.

The chain joins TRBV29-1 to TRBJ1-2; weak D call: TRBD1 (6 bases). Deletions cut 6 bases from V and 4 bases from J, with 18 bases between. Germline CDR1 reads SQVTM; CDR2 reads ANQGSEA. This CDR3 contains 14 residues. This chain's CDR3 is CSVKRQGILYGYTF. In DNA form, the CDR3 reads TGCAGCGTCAAACGTCAGGGGATTCTCTATGGCTACACCTTC.

The chain uses TRBV21-1 and TRBJ1-2; no check of the table's D call, TRBD1, against the DNA was made. TRBV21-1 is labeled a pseudogene. This CDR3 has 15 amino acids. CDR3 sequence: CASSKGSRAAYGYTF. For the CDR3, the DNA is TGTGCCAGCAGCAAGGGGAGCAGGGCGGCCTATGGCTACACCTTC.

The chain couples TRBV6-6 to TRBJ1-4; unclear D gene. Germline V lookup: CDR1 MNHNY, CDR2 SVGAGI (reference sequence). Trimming took off 4 bases at V and 4 bases at J, with 16 bases between the two ends. This CDR3 is built from 16 residues. This chain's CDR3 is CASSFGRTGSNEKLFF. The DNA of the CDR3 is TGTGCCAGCAGTTTCGGTAGGACGGGCAGTAATGAAAAACTGTTTTTT.

This clonotype was picked up one time. This chain connects TRBV29-1 to TRBJ2-3, with a tentative D call TRBD1 (5 bases). The V gene's germline CDR1 is SQVTM and CDR2 ANQGSEA. The V end lost 6 bases, the J end lost 2 bases, and 12 bases lay between the germline ends. This CDR3 has 13 residues. Here the CDR3 DNA reads TGCAGCGTCGAAACAGGCACCACAGATACGCAGTATTTT. Its protein is CSVETGTTDTQYF.

V and J are TRBV2 and TRBJ2-3; no definite D call. This CDR3 is built from 13 residues. Germline V gene sequence: CDR1 SNHLY, CDR2 FYNNEI. The ends were cut back, 2 bases at V and 3 bases at J, with 6 bases in the middle. The chain's CDR3 is CASSEQNTDTQYF. In DNA, the CDR3 is TGTGCCAGCAGTGAACAAAATACAGATACGCAGTATTTT.

This chain connects TRBV7-3 to TRBJ2-3; possibly TRBD1 for D (5 bases). V shed 5 bases and J shed 7 bases, with 16 bases lying between them. CDR3 length equals 14 residues. Germline-derived CDR1 and CDR2 are SGHTA and FQGTGA. CDR3 loop: CASSPAQVPNTQYF. DNA of the CDR3: TGTGCCAGCAGCCCCGCACAGGTCCCAAATACGCAGTATTTT.